These 28 T cell receptor beta chains were sequenced from one sample in a study of cytomegalovirus exposure and HLA in healthy donors. The PCR had 60 Vbeta and 13 Jbeta primers. TCRdb keeps only in-frame clones here, not all; method: immunoSEQ multiplex PCR. The sample has around 140,000 clones; roughly four fifths are singletons. Source material: PBMCs. These TCRs come from a woman between 50 and 59 years old in good health and CMV-seropositive.

This chain joins TRBV30 and TRBJ2-7; 10 bases align to TRBD1. Per germline, CDR1 GTSNPN and CDR2 SVGIG (reference sequence). The junction had 9 bases not matched to a gene; V was cut back by 2 bases and J by 5 bases. This CDR3 comprises 15 residues. The CDR3 DNA sequence: TGTGCCTGGAGTACCGGACAGGGGGAGACCAACGAGCAGTACTTC. Translation: CAWSTGQGETNEQYF.

This chain uses TRBV5-1 with TRBJ2-7; no reliable D call. Germline values: CDR1 SGHRS, CDR2 YFSETQ. The CDR3 loop spans 13 amino acids. Trimming removed 2 bases from V and 6 bases from J, with 12 bases in between. The CDR3 here is CASSFFEDGEQYF. In nucleotides, the CDR3 is TGCGCCAGCAGCTTTTTCGAGGATGGCGAGCAGTACTTC.

This sequence joins TRBV7-3 and TRBJ2-2; D perhaps matches TRBD2 (6 bases). V was pared by 5 bases and J by 2 bases, with 12 bases between. Germline assignment: CDR1 SGHTA and CDR2 FQGTGA. This CDR3 region has 15 residues. The CDR3 is CASSPGLSNTGELFF. The CDR3, as DNA: TGTGCCAGCAGCCCGGGACTTAGCAACACCGGGGAGCTGTTTTTT.

V is TRBV6-6 and J is TRBJ1-2; maybe TRBD1 (5 bases). The CDR3 has 14 residues. Trimming removed 7 bases from V and 3 bases from J, with 15 bases in between. From germline, CDR1 is MNHNY and CDR2 SVGAGI (reference sequence). The CDR3 DNA is TGTGCCAGCAACCACCCAGGGAACGACTATGGCTACACCTTC. Its protein is CASNHPGNDYGYTF.

The chain's CDR3 is CASSLASGGTEQFF. The CDR3 DNA reads as TGTGCCAGCAGCTTAGCTAGCGGGGGGACCGAGCAGTTCTTC. The rearrangement uses TRBV7-6 and TRBJ2-1, with 10 positions matching TRBD2. The CDR3 consists of 14 residues. Germline values: CDR1 SGHVS, CDR2 FNYEAQ. V trimming: 0 bases; J trimming: 10 bases; junction bases outside the gene matches: 3. Supplemented by reference TRBV7-6 and TRBJ2-1, the full variable domain reads GAGVSQSPRYKVTKRGQDVALRCDPISGHVSLYWYRQALGQGPEFLTYFNYEAQQDKSGLPNDRFSAERPEGSISTLTIQRTEQRDSAMYRCASSLASGGTEQFFGPGTRLTVL.

The rearrangement links TRBV9 to TRBJ1-5; the match to TRBD1 covers 7 bases. Per germline, CDR1 SGDLS and CDR2 YYNGEE. The CDR3 covers 15 residues. The V segment lost 4 bases and the J segment 3 bases; nucleotides outside the gene matches: 7. CDR3 loop: CASSPLGQNNQPQHF. Written as DNA, the CDR3 is TGTGCCAGCAGCCCCCTGGGACAGAACAATCAGCCCCAGCATTTT.

Concerning this clone: This same CDR3 is encoded by further DNA sequences in the sample. The V gene is TRBV19, the J gene TRBJ2-7; possibly TRBD1 for D (5 bases). The V and J ends lost 6 bases and 0 bases respectively, with 12 bases between them. The CDR3 runs 14 residues. CDR1 and CDR2 from the germline V gene are LNHDA and SQIVND (reference sequence). CDR3 DNA: TGTGCCAGTAGCCGACAGTTGAGCTCCTACGAGCAGTACTTC. Translation: CASSRQLSSYEQYF.

This chain links TRBV6-6 with TRBJ2-2, with 10 bases fitting TRBD1. Germline V lookup: CDR1 MNHNY, CDR2 SVGAGI (reference sequence). The V gene end was trimmed by 7 bases and the J gene end by 7 bases; junction bases not matched to a gene: 9. CDR3 size: 15 residues. The DNA for the CDR3 is TGTGCCAGCACCCGGACAGGGGGGTTAGACGGGGAGCTGTTTTTT. Its protein product is CASTRTGGLDGELFF.

Only a few counts were recorded for this clone. This rearrangement joins TRBV18 to TRBJ2-7, with D possibly TRBD1 on 6 matching bases. The CDR3 is 14 amino acids. Looked up from germline, CDR1 is KGHSH and CDR2 is LQKENI. V lost 1 base, J lost 3 bases, and 10 bases lay in between. CDR3 bases: TGTGCCAGCTCACCACGACAGGTAAACTACGAGCAGTACTTC. Protein sequence: CASSPRQVNYEQYF. Full variable domain (remainder filled in from reference TRBV18 and TRBJ2-7): NAGVMQNPRHLVRRRGQEARLRCSPMKGHSHVYWYRQLPEEGLKFMVYLQKENIIDESGMPKERFSAEFPKEGPSILRIQQVVRGDSAAYFCASSPRQVNYEQYFGPGTRLTVT.

This clone was counted only a few times. The chain recombines TRBV5-1 with TRBJ2-7, with a possible D match to TRBD1 (6 bases). The germline gives CDR1 SGHRS, CDR2 YFSETQ. V was clipped by 4 bases and J by 1 base, with 15 bases between them. The CDR3 sequence is 15 residues long. The CDR3 protein is CASSPDTTGSYEQYF. As DNA, the CDR3 is TGCGCCAGCAGCCCCGATACGACAGGTTCCTACGAGCAGTACTTC.

V gene TRBV5-1 combines with J gene TRBJ2-4; possible D gene TRBD1, 6 bases. This CDR3 region has 17 residues. Looked up from germline, CDR1 is SGHRS and CDR2 is YFSETQ. V was clipped by 3 bases and J by 3 bases, with 19 bases between them. Here the CDR3 reads CASSSTSTGWVKNIQYF. CDR3 bases: TGCGCCAGCAGCTCAACCTCGACAGGTTGGGTCAAAAACATTCAGTACTTC.

V is TRBV4-1 and J is TRBJ2-5; no firm D call. This CDR3 region has 14 residues. Per germline, CDR1 MGHRA and CDR2 YSYEKL. Trimming left V 0 bases short and J 5 bases short, with 10 bases between. This chain's CDR3 is CASSQDLAAETQYF. In DNA form, the CDR3 reads TGCGCCAGCAGCCAAGATCTCGCGGCCGAGACCCAGTACTTC.

The V call is TRBV7-8, the J call TRBJ1-1; D gene ambiguous. The length of the CDR3 is 15 residues. Germline CDR1 and CDR2: SGHVS and FQNEAQ. V lost 1 base, J lost 0 bases, and 9 bases lay in between. CDR3 DNA: TGTGCCAGCAGCTTAGACCCGAACATGAACACTGAAGCTTTCTTT. Its translation is CASSLDPNMNTEAFF. Based on the CDR3 plus reference TRBV7-8 and TRBJ1-1, the full variable domain is GAGVSQSPRYKVAKRGQDVALRCDPISGHVSLFWYQQALGQGPEFLTYFQNEAQLDKSGLPSDRFFAERPEGSVSTLKIQRTQQEDSAVYLCASSLDPNMNTEAFFGQGTRLTVV.

This clone showed up just a few times. This chain joins TRBV9 and TRBJ1-2, with D uncertain. Germline V lookup: CDR1 SGDLS, CDR2 YYNGEE. This CDR3 has 12 amino acids. Trimming took 3 bases from V and 5 from J, leaving 8 bases between them. This chain's CDR3 is CASSGGYYGYTF. The CDR3, as DNA: TGTGCCAGCAGCGGAGGATATTATGGCTACACCTTC.

This rearrangement joins TRBV7-2 to TRBJ2-5; 11 bases are a match to TRBD2. Unmatched junction bases numbered 5, after V lost 3 bases and J lost 5 bases. The length of the CDR3 is 15 residues. CDR1 and CDR2 from the germline V gene are SGHTA and FQGNSA. The CDR3 nucleotides are TGTGCCAGCAGCTTGGGGCCTAGCGGGGGGGAGACCCAGTACTTC. This sequence encodes CASSLGPSGGETQYF. Using reference TRBV7-2 and TRBJ2-5 for the parts outside the CDR3, the full variable domain is GAGVSQSPSNKVTEKGKDVELRCDPISGHTALYWYRQSLGQGLEFLIYFQGNSAPDKSGLPSDRFSAERTGGSVSTLTIQRTQQEDSAVYLCASSLGPSGGETQYFGPGTRLLVL.

The CDR3 here is CASSPPGQGDTEAFF. CDR3 bases: TGTGCCAGCAGCCCACCGGGACAGGGGGACACTGAAGCTTTCTTT. This rearrangement joins TRBV7-9 to TRBJ1-1, with 11 bases aligning to TRBD1. The CDR3 length is 15 residues. Germline loops: CDR1 SEHNR, CDR2 FQNEAQ (reference sequence). J was trimmed by 3 bases and V by 5 bases; bases with no gene match: 5.

This clone was observed a few times. V usage is TRBV11-3 and J usage is TRBJ2-5, with unresolved D. This CDR3 contains 14 residues. Per the germline V gene, CDR1 is SGHNT and CDR2 is YENEEA. Trimming removed 0 bases from V and 3 bases from J, with 8 bases in between. CDR3 DNA sequence: TGTGCCAGCAGCTTAGATGGTAGAGAAGAGACCCAGTACTTC. Its protein product is CASSLDGREETQYF.

The chain employs TRBV29-1 and TRBJ2-5; perhaps TRBD1 as D (6 bases). In germline, CDR1 is SQVTM, CDR2 ANQGSEA. CDR3 length: 14 residues. V lost 7 bases to trimming and J lost 5 bases, with 20 bases between them. CDR3 DNA: TGCAGCGGCTCAACAGGGACCCCAGGGGAGACCCAGTACTTC. Encoded protein: CSGSTGTPGETQYF. Based on the CDR3 plus reference TRBV29-1 and TRBJ2-5, the full variable domain is SAVISQKPSRDICQRGTSLTIQCQVDSQVTMMFWYRQQPGQSLTLIATANQGSEATYESGFVIDKFPISRPNLTFSTLTVSNMSPEDSSIYLCSGSTGTPGETQYFGPGTRLLVL.

The chain couples TRBV4-1 to TRBJ2-5; TRBD2 agrees at 10 bases. The germline V gene has CDR1 MGHRA and CDR2 YSYEKL. V gave up 1 base and J gave up 7 bases; unmatched junction bases: 6. This CDR3 is 15 amino acids long. This chain's CDR3 is CASSQGAGGPGTQYF. The CDR3 bases are TGCGCCAGCAGCCAAGGAGCGGGGGGGCCTGGGACCCAGTACTTC.

This rearrangement joins TRBV27 to TRBJ1-4; weak D call: TRBD1 (6 bases). V was clipped by 4 bases and J by 6 bases, with 18 bases between them. In germline, CDR1 is MNHEY, CDR2 SMNVEV (reference sequence). This CDR3 region has 16 residues. This CDR3 reads CASSSVSGGGYEKLFF. The CDR3 DNA reads as TGTGCCAGCAGTTCGGTATCTGGGGGCGGCTATGAAAAACTGTTTTTT.

The rearrangement uses TRBV5-4 and TRBJ1-6; D call uncertain. The CDR3 covers 14 residues. Germline V gene lookup returns CDR1 SGHNT and CDR2 YYREEE (reference sequence). V was pared by 0 bases and J by 7 bases, with 8 bases between. The CDR3 is CASSLGTLNSPLHF. CDR3 sequence (DNA): TGTGCCAGCAGCTTGGGGACTTTAAATTCACCCCTCCACTTT.

This rearrangement joins TRBV5-6 to TRBJ2-7; 9 nucleotides match TRBD1. Germline CDR1 reads SGHDT; CDR2 reads YYEEEE. CDR3 size: 14 residues. Trimming cost V 7 bases and J 6 bases; bases outside gene matches: 11. CDR3 amino acids: CASDADRGSGEQYF. Written as DNA, the CDR3 is TGTGCCAGCGATGCCGACAGGGGGTCGGGCGAGCAGTACTTC.

The chain links TRBV7-2 to TRBJ1-2; 7 positions match TRBD1. Per germline, CDR1 SGHTA and CDR2 FQGNSA. The CDR3 runs 15 residues. V was pared by 3 bases and J by 4 bases, with 8 bases of the junction left unmatched. The CDR3 protein is CASSLTGGTVYGYTF. As DNA, the CDR3 is TGTGCCAGCAGCTTGACCGGAGGGACAGTCTATGGCTACACCTTC.

The chain joins TRBV28 to TRBJ1-1, with D tentatively TRBD1 (5 bases). The CDR3 spans 15 residues. CDR1 and CDR2 (germline): MDHEN, SYDVKM. Trimming took off 3 bases at V and 0 bases at J, with 11 bases between the two ends. CDR3 DNA: TGTGCCAGCAGTTTTCCCGGACACATGAACACTGAAGCTTTCTTT. Its protein is CASSFPGHMNTEAFF.

The count of this clone is one. The rearrangement joins TRBV5-1 to TRBJ1-5, with D possibly TRBD1 on 6 matching bases. The CDR3 is 15 residues long. The germline CDR1 and CDR2 sequences are SGHRS and YFSETQ. V was shortened by 4 bases and J by 3 bases, with 14 bases between the two germline ends. The CDR3 DNA follows: TGCGCCAGCAGCCCCGACGGACAGTTCAATCAGCCCCAGCATTTT. The encoded protein is CASSPDGQFNQPQHF.

This clone has a single count. The chain carries TRBV4-3 and TRBJ2-3; 10 bases match TRBD2. Germline V CDR1 and CDR2: LGHNA, YSLEER. CDR3 length: 16 amino acids. The ends lost 4 bases at V and 1 base at J; junction bases unmatched: 5. In DNA, the CDR3 is TGCGCCAGCAGCCTTACTAGCGGGGACGGCACAGATACGCAGTATTTT. It encodes CASSLTSGDGTDTQYF.

The rearrangement links TRBV14 to TRBJ1-1; weak D call: TRBD1 (5 bases). The germline gives CDR1 SGHDN, CDR2 FVKESK. The V and J ends lost 1 base and 1 base respectively, with 13 bases between them. CDR3 length: 16 residues. The CDR3 DNA sequence: TGTGCCAGCAGCCAAGTTACTGGACACAGGAACACTGAAGCTTTCTTT. Protein: CASSQVTGHRNTEAFF.

The chain uses TRBV7-2 and TRBJ1-2; 9 bases are shared with TRBD1. J lost 3 bases, V lost 3 bases, and 11 bases had no gene match. From germline, CDR1 is SGHTA and CDR2 FQGNSA. This CDR3 spans 17 amino acids. CDR3 loop: CASSLGTGPQGHYGYTF. Here the CDR3 DNA reads TGTGCCAGCAGCTTGGGGACAGGGCCACAGGGACACTATGGCTACACCTTC.